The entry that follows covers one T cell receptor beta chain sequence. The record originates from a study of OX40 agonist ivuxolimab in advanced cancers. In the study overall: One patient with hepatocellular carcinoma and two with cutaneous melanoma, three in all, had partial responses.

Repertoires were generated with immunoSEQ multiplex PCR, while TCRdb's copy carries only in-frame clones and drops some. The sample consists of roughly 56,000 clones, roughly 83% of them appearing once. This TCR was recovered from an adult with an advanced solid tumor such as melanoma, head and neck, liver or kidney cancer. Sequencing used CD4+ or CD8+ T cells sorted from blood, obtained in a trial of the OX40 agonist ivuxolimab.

The CDR3 coding sequence is TGTGCCAGTAGTATAGTCGCTAGCGGGGGACCTAGCACAGATACGCAGTATTTT. This encodes CASSIVASGGPSTDTQYF. V is TRBV19 and J is TRBJ2-3; 10 positions agree with TRBD2. The ends lost 1 base at V and 0 bases at J; junction bases unmatched: 7. The germline V gene encodes CDR1 LNHDA and CDR2 SQIVND (reference sequence). CDR3 length: 18 residues. Using reference TRBV19 and TRBJ2-3 for the parts outside the CDR3, the full variable domain is DGGITQSPKYLFRKEGQNVTLSCEQNLNHDAMYWYRQDPGQGLRLIYYSQIVNDFQKGDIAEGYSVSREKKESFPLTVTSAQKNPTAFYLCASSIVASGGPSTDTQYFGPGTRLTVL.